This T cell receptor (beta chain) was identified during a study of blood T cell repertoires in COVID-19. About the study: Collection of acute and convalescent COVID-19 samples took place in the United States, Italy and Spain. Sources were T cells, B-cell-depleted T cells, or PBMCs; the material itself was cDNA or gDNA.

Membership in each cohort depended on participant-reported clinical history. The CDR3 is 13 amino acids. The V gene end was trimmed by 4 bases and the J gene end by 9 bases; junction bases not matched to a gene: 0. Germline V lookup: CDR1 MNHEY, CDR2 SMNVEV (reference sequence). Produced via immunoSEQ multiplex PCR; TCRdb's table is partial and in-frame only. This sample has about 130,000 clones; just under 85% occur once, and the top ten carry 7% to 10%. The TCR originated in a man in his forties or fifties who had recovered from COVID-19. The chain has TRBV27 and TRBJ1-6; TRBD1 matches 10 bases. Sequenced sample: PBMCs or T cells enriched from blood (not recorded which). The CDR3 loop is CASSWDRGSPLHF. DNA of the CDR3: TGTGCCAGCAGTTGGGACAGGGGTTCACCCCTCCACTTT.